This passage covers 16 T cell receptor beta chains from one sample sequenced in a study of cytomegalovirus exposure and HLA in healthy donors. The study ran its PCR with 60 Vbeta and 13 Jbeta primers. Measured with immunoSEQ multiplex PCR; TCRdb has only the in-frame clones, and not every one. The clone table shows around 130,000 clones, with the ten largest holding approximately 1.5%. Material for sequencing was PBMCs. Receptors were obtained from a woman aged 40 to 50 in good health and CMV-seronegative.

The V gene is TRBV5-1, the J gene TRBJ2-5; D is possibly TRBD2 (6 bases). There are 14 residues in the CDR3. The V end lost 0 bases, the J end lost 4 bases, and 10 bases lay between the germline ends. Germline CDR1 and CDR2: SGHRS and YFSETQ. The CDR3 loop reads CASSLEGRLETQYF. DNA for the CDR3: TGCGCCAGCAGCTTGGAGGGGAGGTTAGAGACCCAGTACTTC.

The J gene is TRBJ1-2, the V gene TRBV6-6; D ambiguous. Trimming cost V 10 bases and J 5 bases, with 11 bases left between them. Per germline, CDR1 MNHNY and CDR2 SVGAGI (reference sequence). CDR3 size: 11 residues. The CDR3: CATHPGYGYTF. CDR3 nucleotide sequence: TGTGCCACCCATCCGGGATATGGCTACACCTTC.

The CDR3 sequence is CASSPPYPDTQYF. The DNA for the CDR3 is TGTGCCAGCAGCCCTCCTTATCCAGATACGCAGTATTTT. V gene TRBV5-6 combines with J gene TRBJ2-3; D not resolved. This CDR3 region has 13 residues. Germline V gene data show CDR1 as SGHDT and CDR2 as YYEEEE. Trimming cost V 4 bases and J 4 bases, with 10 bases left between them.

This chain links TRBV9 with TRBJ1-2; TRBD1 matches 7 bases. V shed 4 bases and J 5 bases; nucleotides not matched to a gene: 8. This CDR3 is built from 14 residues. Germline lookup yields CDR1 SGDLS and CDR2 YYNGEE. The CDR3 bases are TGTGCCAGCAGCTCCCCGACAGGGCGGTATGGCTACACCTTC. It is translated as CASSSPTGRYGYTF.

This chain uses TRBV2 with TRBJ1-5; D is undetermined. Germline V gene lookup returns CDR1 SNHLY and CDR2 FYNNEI. There are 15 residues in the CDR3. Trimming removed 3 bases at V and 4 bases at J, with 13 bases between. The CDR3 DNA sequence: TGTGCCAGCAGTGACGTGAGCAGGATGAATCAGCCCCAGCATTTT. Protein sequence: CASSDVSRMNQPQHF.

CDR3 DNA sequence: TGTGCCAGCAGTGAAGGCCGAACAGGGGGCAATGGCTACACCTTC. It specifies CASSEGRTGGNGYTF. The V and J genes are TRBV2 and TRBJ1-2; 9 bases line up with TRBD1. V lost 1 base to trimming and J lost 6 bases; unmatched junction nucleotides: 6. The germline V gene has CDR1 SNHLY and CDR2 FYNNEI. The CDR3 is 15 amino acids.

This chain joins TRBV7-2 and TRBJ1-2, with TRBD1 as a possible D gene (5 bases). CDR1 is SGHTA, CDR2 FQGNSA, per germline. The CDR3 extends over 16 amino acids. The V end was cut by 1 base, the J end by 3 bases, with 15 bases between. The CDR3 region has the DNA TGTGCCAGCAGCTTAGAATTCGCCGACAGTCACTATGGCTACACCTTC. As protein: CASSLEFADSHYGYTF.

The V and J genes are TRBV7-6 and TRBJ1-2; 9 nucleotides agree with TRBD1. Germline V lookup: CDR1 SGHVS, CDR2 FNYEAQ. CDR3 size: 14 residues. V dropped 5 bases and J dropped 3; count of bases not matched to a gene: 4. The CDR3 spells CASSKQGADYGYTF. In nucleotides, the CDR3 is TGTGCCAGCAGCAAACAGGGGGCCGACTATGGCTACACCTTC.

On this clone: The sample contains more than one DNA sequence encoding this CDR3. V and J are TRBV9 and TRBJ1-1; D ambiguous. Per the germline V gene, CDR1 is SGDLS and CDR2 is YYNGEE. Trimming took off 4 bases at V and 3 bases at J, with 10 bases between the two ends. There are 13 residues in the CDR3. CDR3 nucleotides: TGTGCCAGCAGCTTCACGGGAGACACTGAAGCTTTCTTT. This sequence encodes CASSFTGDTEAFF.

The chain uses TRBV5-1 and TRBJ2-3; the match to TRBD1 covers 9 bases. The CDR3 has 15 residues. Germline V gives CDR1 SGHRS, CDR2 YFSETQ. V lost 4 bases to trimming and J lost 1 base; unmatched junction nucleotides: 4. The CDR3, as DNA: TGCGCCAGCAGCCCCCGGGACAGGGGCACAGATACGCAGTATTTT. Its protein product is CASSPRDRGTDTQYF.

V gene TRBV6-1 combines with J gene TRBJ1-5, with 10 bases identical to TRBD1. The CDR3 contains 15 residues. Germline V lookup: CDR1 MNHNS, CDR2 SASEGT. Unmatched junction bases numbered 7, after V lost 7 bases and J lost 4 bases. Written as DNA, the CDR3 is TGTGCCAGCACCACCGGGACAGGGGCGAATCAGCCCCAGCATTTT. Its protein product is CASTTGTGANQPQHF.

V and J are TRBV7-2 and TRBJ1-2; D is ambiguous. Deletions cut 5 bases from V and 6 bases from J, with 13 bases between. The CDR3 loop spans 13 amino acids. From germline, CDR1 is SGHTA and CDR2 FQGNSA. CDR3 DNA sequence: TGTGCCAGCAGCCTCAGGACTGATCATGGCTACACCTTC. Encoded protein: CASSLRTDHGYTF. The entire variable domain, with the rest obtained from reference TRBV7-2 and TRBJ1-2, is as follows: GAGVSQSPSNKVTEKGKDVELRCDPISGHTALYWYRQSLGQGLEFLIYFQGNSAPDKSGLPSDRFSAERTGGSVSTLTIQRTQQEDSAVYLCASSLRTDHGYTFGSGTRLTVV.

This chain connects TRBV6-5 to TRBJ1-6; 9 bases are shared with TRBD1. The V segment lost 10 bases and the J segment 7 bases; nucleotides outside the gene matches: 5. Germline V gives CDR1 MNHEY, CDR2 SVGAGI. CDR3 length equals 13 residues. CDR3 loop: CAIRQGGNSPLHF. CDR3 DNA sequence: TGTGCCATTCGACAGGGGGGGAATTCACCCCTCCACTTT.

The chain joins TRBV29-1 to TRBJ2-5; 7 positions match TRBD2. After removal of 5 bases from V and 5 bases from J, the junction contained 2 bases not matched to a gene. This CDR3 has 11 amino acids. The germline CDR1 and CDR2 sequences are SQVTM and ANQGSEA. The CDR3 DNA sequence: TGCAGCGTTACTAGCGCTGAGACCCAGTACTTC. The encoded protein is CSVTSAETQYF.

J is TRBJ2-2 and V is TRBV2; 8 bases fit TRBD2. The junction had 3 bases not matched to a gene; V was cut back by 1 base and J by 8 bases. Germline V CDR1 and CDR2: SNHLY, FYNNEI. The CDR3 is 14 residues long. Here the CDR3 reads CASSEVGTRGELFF. CDR3 DNA sequence: TGTGCCAGCAGTGAAGTTGGGACTAGAGGGGAGCTGTTTTTT.

Details on this clone: At the DNA level, this CDR3 is encoded by other sequences in the same sample as well. V gene TRBV19 combines with J gene TRBJ1-1; 7 nucleotides agree with TRBD1. The CDR3 has 15 amino acids. V shed 1 base, J shed 1 base, and the junction held 3 bases outside the gene matches. Germline lookup yields CDR1 LNHDA and CDR2 SQIVND (reference sequence). The CDR3 coding sequence is TGTGCCAGTAGTATAGGAGGGACAGCGAACACTGAAGCTTTCTTT. This sequence encodes CASSIGGTANTEAFF.